What follows are 31 T cell receptor beta chains derived from one specimen sequenced in a study of response to subunit inactivated influenza vaccine. TCRdb used MiXCR to reprocess the RT-PCR reads, holding one entry per CDR3 protein. This sample has about 620,000 distinct CDR3 sequences, with roughly 10% found just once. These records were also assigned to another study, of T cells expressing NK-cell markers. Per that study: In generating TCR beta cDNA, 5'RACE template switching with UMIs was used.

Sequencing was performed on PBMCs from blood, taken on the day of vaccination. All receptors come from a man in his fifties or sixties who received an inactivated influenza vaccine.

This clonotype occurred a few times. CDR3 DNA: TGTGCCAGCAGTTTAGGTGAACGCGGCTACACCTTC. Translated, it gives CASSLGERGYTF. This chain links TRBV12-3 or TRBV12-4 with TRBJ1-2; the D is unclear. The CDR3 is made up of 12 amino acids. Trimming shortened V by 1 base and J by 8 bases, and 8 bases separated the two germline ends.

This clonotype was seen a handful of times. The DNA of the CDR3 is TGTGCCACCCAAGCCGGGACAGCTAGCAATCAGCCCCAGCATTTT. Amino acids: CATQAGTASNQPQHF. The gene calls are TRBV6-1 and TRBJ1-5, with 7 positions matching TRBD1. CDR1 and CDR2 (germline): MNHNS, SASEGT. The CDR3 runs 15 residues. V shed 10 bases and J 0 bases; nucleotides not matched to a gene: 9.

This clonotype showed up many times. This chain joins TRBV5-1 and TRBJ2-3; 11 bases line up with TRBD2. Unmatched junction bases numbered 3, after V lost 2 bases and J lost 1 base. This CDR3 region has 16 residues. Germline assignment: CDR1 SGHRS and CDR2 YFSETQ. The CDR3 region is CASSFGTSGGTDTQYF. The DNA for the CDR3 is TGCGCCAGCAGCTTCGGGACTAGCGGCGGCACAGATACGCAGTATTTT.

This clonotype was observed at least ten times. This chain uses TRBV6-1 with TRBJ2-2; either TRBD1 or TRBD2 may supply D (6 bases each). This CDR3 has 15 residues. The V gene's germline CDR1 is MNHNS and CDR2 SASEGT. Trimming cost V 6 bases and J 1 base, with 12 bases left between them. The CDR3 DNA reads as TGTGCCAGCAGGAGGCGGGGACAGAACACCGGGGAGCTGTTTTTT. This codes for CASRRRGQNTGELFF.

The V and J genes are TRBV20-1 and TRBJ2-7; a weak D match, TRBD2 (6 bases). Germline V gene sequence: CDR1 DFQATT, CDR2 SNEGSKA (reference sequence). Deletions cut 0 bases from V and 4 bases from J, with 22 bases between. This CDR3 is 17 amino acids long. The CDR3 DNA is TGCAGTGCTAGAGATCTCATTCAAGGGACTGGGGCATACGAGCAGTACTTC. Its translation is CSARDLIQGTGAYEQYF.

This clonotype was detected only a few times. This chain links TRBV20-1 with TRBJ2-5, with D uncertain. The CDR3 covers 14 residues. In germline, CDR1 is DFQATT, CDR2 SNEGSKA (reference sequence). Trimming shortened V by 1 base and J by 3 bases, and 12 bases separated the two germline ends. The chain's CDR3 is CSARAEARKETQYF. CDR3 in DNA: TGCAGTGCTAGAGCGGAAGCTAGAAAAGAGACCCAGTACTTC.

This clonotype has a handful of counts. This rearrangement joins TRBV4-1 to TRBJ2-1; 7 bases line up with TRBD1. The CDR3 spans 16 residues. The germline V gene encodes CDR1 MGHRA and CDR2 YSYEKL. V was pared by 1 base and J by 1 base, with 4 bases of the junction left unmatched. The CDR3 bases are TGCGCCAGCAGCCAAGGGAAGGGGGCTTCCTACAATGAGCAGTTCTTC. Residues: CASSQGKGASYNEQFF.

This clonotype occurred many times. V gene TRBV20-1 combines with J gene TRBJ2-3; 7 bases align to TRBD2. V trimming: 2 bases; J trimming: 1 base; junction bases outside the gene matches: 3. CDR1 and CDR2 (germline): DFQATT, SNEGSKA (reference sequence). The CDR3 extends over 14 amino acids. CDR3 DNA: TGCAGTGCTAGAACCCGGGGGGGCACAGATACGCAGTATTTT. Translation gives CSARTRGGTDTQYF.

This rearrangement joins TRBV19 to TRBJ2-2; no reliable D call. Trimming removed 0 bases from V and 9 bases from J, with 17 bases in between. Germline CDR1 is LNHDA and CDR2 is SQIVND (reference sequence). CDR3 length: 16 residues. The CDR3 coding sequence is TGTGCCAGTAGTATAGATTCCGGTTCCCTTACCAGGGAGCTGTTTTTT. Translated: CASSIDSGSLTRELFF.

The rearrangement joins TRBV4-3 to TRBJ1-4, with 7 bases matching TRBD1. Trimming removed 5 bases from V and 14 bases from J; junction bases left unmatched: 14. Germline V CDR1 and CDR2: LGHNA, YSLEER. This CDR3 comprises 14 residues. CDR3 sequence reads: CASSSQVGAGGLFF. The CDR3, as DNA: TGCGCCAGCAGCTCGCAGGTTGGGGCAGGGGGGCTGTTTTTT.

The rearrangement joins TRBV2 to TRBJ2-3; a weak D match, TRBD2 (5 bases). Per germline, CDR1 SNHLY and CDR2 FYNNEI. V gave up 2 bases and J gave up 1 base, with 16 bases separating them. The CDR3 extends over 17 amino acids. The CDR3 region has the DNA TGTGCCAGCAGTGAACTTGATTCTAGCCTTGGCACAGATACGCAGTATTTT. Its translation is CASSELDSSLGTDTQYF.

This chain links TRBV5-6 with TRBJ2-5; 8 nucleotides align to TRBD2. CDR3 length: 14 residues. Germline CDR1 reads SGHDT; CDR2 reads YYEEEE. The ends lost 4 bases at V and 2 bases at J; junction bases unmatched: 4. The CDR3 region has the DNA TGTGCCAGCAGCAAGGGACTAGTGCAAGAGACCCAGTACTTC. This gives the protein CASSKGLVQETQYF.

The gene calls are TRBV4-1 and TRBJ2-1; unclear D gene. With 1 base removed from V and 5 bases from J, the gap between germline ends came to 6 bases. Looked up from germline, CDR1 is MGHRA and CDR2 is YSYEKL. This CDR3 is 13 amino acids long. The CDR3 DNA is TGCGCCAGCAGCCAAGTGCCTAACAATGAGCAGTTCTTC. The encoded protein is CASSQVPNNEQFF.

The chain couples TRBV7-9 to TRBJ2-5, with 9 bases that match TRBD1. CDR1 is SEHNR and CDR2 is FQNEAQ in the germline V gene (reference sequence). The trim removed 10 bases at V and 4 bases at J, leaving 4 bases unmatched. This CDR3 has 12 amino acids. CDR3 DNA sequence: TGTGCCACCGAGGGACAGGGAGAGACCCAGTACTTC. Amino acid sequence: CATEGQGETQYF.

In this sample, this clonotype turned up a few times. A junction end diverges from the germline sequence, so it may reflect a read error. The chain uses TRBV7-9 and TRBJ2-5; no clear D. The CDR3 totals 12 residues. Germline CDR1 is SEHNR and CDR2 is FQNEAQ (reference sequence). CDR3 DNA: TGTGCCAGCAGCTTAGGCTGGCTAGAGTGGAACTTC. Translated: CASSLGWLEWNF.

The V gene is TRBV5-1, the J gene TRBJ2-2; 9 bases agree with TRBD1. In germline, CDR1 is SGHRS, CDR2 YFSETQ. The CDR3 covers 15 residues. J was trimmed by 4 bases and V by 4 bases; bases with no gene match: 5. In DNA form, the CDR3 reads TGCGCCAGCAGCATATCGGGACAGGGCACCGGGGAGCTGTTTTTT. Its translation is CASSISGQGTGELFF.

This chain uses TRBV27 with TRBJ2-3, with D maybe TRBD1 (5 bases). Germline CDR1 is MNHEY and CDR2 is SMNVEV (reference sequence). The CDR3 loop spans 15 amino acids. Trimming pared 3 bases from V and 3 bases from J, leaving 13 bases between. Written as DNA, the CDR3 is TGTGCCAGCAGTTTCTCAGGGTATCCTACAGATACGCAGTATTTT. It specifies CASSFSGYPTDTQYF.

Many counts were recorded for this clonotype. The chain recombines TRBV9 with TRBJ1-6, with D hard to call. Germline-derived CDR1 and CDR2 are SGDLS and YYNGEE. Between the trimmed V and J ends, which lost 0 bases and 9 bases, there was a span of 7 bases. This CDR3 region has 13 residues. CDR3 sequence reads: CASSVGVGSPLHF. As DNA, the CDR3 is TGTGCCAGCAGCGTAGGGGTCGGTTCACCCCTCCACTTT.

This clonotype was seen repeatedly, ten times or more. V is TRBV7-9 and J is TRBJ1-1, with D possibly matching TRBD1 (5 bases). The ends were cut back, 5 bases at V and 3 bases at J, with 7 bases in the middle. The CDR3 extends over 12 amino acids. Germline assignment: CDR1 SEHNR and CDR2 FQNEAQ (reference sequence). CDR3 residues: CASSRGYTEAFF. The CDR3 bases are TGTGCCAGCAGCAGGGGCTACACTGAAGCTTTCTTT.

The sample holds many counts of this clonotype. In DNA, the CDR3 is TGTGCCAGCAGCCAAGTTGGGACAGGGGGAACTGAAGCTTTCTTT. Protein sequence: CASSQVGTGGTEAFF. This sequence joins TRBV3-1 and TRBJ1-1, with TRBD1 matching 11 bases. This CDR3 comprises 15 residues. J lost 5 bases, V lost 1 base, and 3 bases had no gene match. The germline CDR1 and CDR2 sequences are LGHDT and YNNKEL (reference sequence).

There are a few counts of this clonotype. The V gene is TRBV12-3 or TRBV12-4, the J gene TRBJ2-3, with D perhaps matching TRBD1 or TRBD2 (6 bases each). The CDR3 is 15 amino acids. V was trimmed by 7 bases and J by 2 bases, leaving 16 bases between them. CDR3 sequence reads: CASTKGGLYTDTQYF. CDR3 DNA sequence: TGTGCCAGCACCAAGGGGGGACTTTACACAGATACGCAGTATTTT.

This clonotype has at least ten counts. The gene calls are TRBV20-1 and TRBJ1-4; 7 bases fit TRBD1. Germline V gene lookup returns CDR1 DFQATT and CDR2 SNEGSKA (reference sequence). The CDR3 has 12 amino acids. V lost 6 bases and J lost 8; bases outside the gene matches: 6. The CDR3 reads CSATGEGEKLFF. In DNA form, the CDR3 reads TGCAGTGCAACAGGGGAAGGGGAAAAACTGTTTTTT.

This clonotype showed up just a few times. The chain employs TRBV3-1 and TRBJ1-6; D unresolved. V was pared by 3 bases and J by 8 bases, with 8 bases between. This CDR3 region has 13 residues. The germline V gene has CDR1 LGHDT and CDR2 YNNKEL (reference sequence). CDR3 residues: CASSQSQDSPLHF. The DNA for the CDR3 is TGTGCCAGCAGCCAGTCTCAGGATTCACCCCTCCACTTT.

Only a few counts were recorded for this clonotype. The rearrangement uses TRBV12-3 or TRBV12-4 and TRBJ2-1; D is uncertain. The CDR3 extends over 15 amino acids. V was pared by 0 bases and J by 3 bases, with 9 bases between. CDR3 sequence reads: CASSLALGIYNEQFF. Written as DNA, the CDR3 is TGTGCCAGCAGTTTAGCCCTTGGAATCTACAATGAGCAGTTCTTC.

This clonotype was seen a single time. The chain is built from TRBV12-3 or TRBV12-4 and TRBJ2-3, with a possible D match to TRBD1 (5 bases). The length of the CDR3 is 15 residues. Trimming cost V 5 bases and J 1 base, with 13 bases left between them. The CDR3, as DNA: TGTGCCAGCAGTATCCGACAGAGCGGCACAGATACGCAGTATTTT. It is translated as CASSIRQSGTDTQYF.

The table lists this clonotype with a few counts. This chain joins TRBV11-1 and TRBJ2-1; D is unclear. Per the germline V gene, CDR1 is SGHAT and CDR2 is FQDESV (reference sequence). This CDR3 has 14 residues. With 0 bases removed from V and 12 bases from J, the gap between germline ends came to 15 bases. CDR3 coding DNA: TGTGCCAGCAGCTTAGCGGCTGGGGTCGGCGGGCAGTTCTTC. Translation: CASSLAAGVGGQFF.

This clonotype has just a few counts. The V call is TRBV7-9, the J call TRBJ2-5; no clear D gene. The germline V gene has CDR1 SEHNR and CDR2 FQNEAQ (reference sequence). V dropped 3 bases and J dropped 4 bases, with 18 bases sitting between them. The CDR3 runs 16 residues. In DNA, the CDR3 is TGTGCCAGCAGCTTCAGTGAAGGTCACGACGGAGAGACCCAGTACTTC. Its translation is CASSFSEGHDGETQYF. The entire variable domain, with the rest obtained from reference TRBV7-9 and TRBJ2-5, is as follows: DTGVSQNPRHKITKRGQNVTFRCDPISEHNRLYWYRQTLGQGPEFLTYFQNEAQLEKSRLLSDRFSAERPKGSFSTLEIQRTEQGDSAMYLCASSFSEGHDGETQYFGPGTRLLVL.

This clonotype was detected a few times. This chain joins TRBV6-5 and TRBJ2-1; D is unresolved. V lost 0 bases and J lost 2, with 8 bases in between. Looked up from germline, CDR1 is MNHEY and CDR2 is SVGAGI. The CDR3 covers 15 residues. The CDR3 DNA reads TGTGCCAGCAGTTACTCCGGGCTCCCCTACAATGAGCAGTTCTTC. This codes for CASSYSGLPYNEQFF.

The chain employs TRBV4-1 and TRBJ2-2, with TRBD2 as a possible D gene (5 bases). CDR1 and CDR2 from the germline V gene are MGHRA and YSYEKL. The CDR3 extends over 15 amino acids. V gave up 0 bases and J gave up 3 bases, with 8 bases separating them. CDR3 DNA sequence: TGCGCCAGCAGCCAAGATTCTAGCTACACCGGGGAGCTGTTTTTT. Encoded protein: CASSQDSSYTGELFF.

The V gene is TRBV29-1, the J gene TRBJ1-1; D uncertain. The CDR3 totals 11 residues. V was pared by 8 bases and J by 1 base, with 8 bases between. Germline V gene lookup returns CDR1 SQVTM and CDR2 ANQGSEA. The CDR3 reads CSSQRNTEAFF. Here the CDR3 DNA reads TGCAGCTCTCAAAGGAACACTGAAGCTTTCTTT.

The chain links TRBV6-1 to TRBJ2-2, with 11 bases that match TRBD2. J gave up 7 bases and V 5 bases, and 12 bases lay outside the gene matches. The CDR3 loop spans 17 amino acids. In germline, CDR1 is MNHNS, CDR2 SASEGT. CDR3 DNA: TGTGCCAGCAGTCCCTTTACTAGCGGGAGTGGGAACGGGGAGCTGTTTTTT. Translation: CASSPFTSGSGNGELFF.